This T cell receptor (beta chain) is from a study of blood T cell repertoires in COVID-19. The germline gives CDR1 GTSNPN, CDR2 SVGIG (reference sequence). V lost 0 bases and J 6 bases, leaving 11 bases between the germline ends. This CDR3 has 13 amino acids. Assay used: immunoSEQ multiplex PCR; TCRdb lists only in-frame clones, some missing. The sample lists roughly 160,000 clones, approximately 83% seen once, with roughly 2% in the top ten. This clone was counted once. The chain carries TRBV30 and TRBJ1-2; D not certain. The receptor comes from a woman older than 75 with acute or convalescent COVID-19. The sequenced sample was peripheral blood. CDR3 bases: TGTGCCTGGAGTGTACACCCAGGAAATGGCTACACCTTC. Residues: CAWSVHPGNGYTF.